Listed below are T cell receptor beta chains from one sample, sequenced in a study of response to subunit inactivated influenza vaccine. From the RT-PCR reads, TCRdb called clonotypes with MiXCR, one entry per CDR3 protein. The sample lists approximately 530,000 distinct CDR3 sequences; 10% to 15% were seen once. The sample here was PBMCs from blood, taken 35 to 45 days after vaccination. Receptor source: a man aged 50-59 years who received an inactivated influenza vaccine. Each CDR3 is given with its conserved first and last residue. A D gene is named only where the DNA matches it firmly. For some rows the clone size is stated as once, few or many, or as a class when expanded; others skip it.

TRBV28	TRBD2	TRBJ2-1	few	TGTGCCAGCAGTTTTGGGGGGGGAGCGGTACATGAGCAGTTCTTC	CASSFGGGAVHEQFF
TRBV29-1	TRBD1	TRBJ2-7	few	TGCAGCGCCCGGGACAGGGGGCCCTACGAGCAGTACTTC	CSARDRGPYEQYF
TRBV29-1	NA	TRBJ1-2	many	TGCAGCGTCCGTAAGGACATTAACTATGGCTACACCTTC	CSVRKDINYGYTF
TRBV5-1	NA	TRBJ2-7	many	TGCGCCAGCAGTACCCTTGACGAGCAGTACTTC	CASSTLDEQYF
TRBV12-3/TRBV12-4	NA	TRBJ2-2	NA	TGTGCCAGTTGGGACACCGGGGAGCTGTTTTTT	CASWDTGELFF
TRBV11-1	TRBD1	TRBJ2-5	NA	TGTGCCAGCAGCTTTAGGATCCGGGACAGGGCTGAGACCCAGTACTTC	CASSFRIRDRAETQYF
TRBV4-3	NA	TRBJ2-7	few	TGCGCCAGCAGCCAAGGCGAGGGACGCACCTACGAGCAGTACTTC	CASSQGEGRTYEQYF
TRBV4-3	NA	TRBJ2-1	few	TGCGCCAGCAGCCAATTTTTATCGTATGAGCAGTTCTTC	CASSQFLSYEQFF
TRBV12-3/TRBV12-4	NA	TRBJ2-1	few	TGTGCCAGCAGCTCACACAGGAGCTCCTACAATGAGCAGTTCTTC	CASSSHRSSYNEQFF
TRBV10-3	TRBD2	TRBJ2-5	NA	TGTGCCATCAGTGAGTCCGGGACTAGCGGGGGAGAGACCCAGTACTTC	CAISESGTSGGETQYF
TRBV9	TRBD2	TRBJ2-1	NA	TGTGCCAGCAGCGTAGGACTAGCGATCTACAATGAGCAGTTCTTC	CASSVGLAIYNEQFF
TRBV2	TRBD2	TRBJ2-1	NA	TGTGCCAGCAGTGACCGGCTAGCGGGGGTATCTACAATGAAACAGTTCTTC	CASSDRLAGVSTMKQFF
TRBV7-2	NA	TRBJ1-1	few	TGTGCCAGCAGCCCCTCCGGGGCGGTGATGAACACTGAAGCTTTCTTT	CASSPSGAVMNTEAFF
TRBV7-2	NA	TRBJ1-2	NA	TGTGCCAGCAGCCTATCCTCCTTGGGGTATGGCTACACCTTC	CASSLSSLGYGYTF
TRBV20-1	TRBD1	TRBJ2-7	few	TGCAGTGCTAGTCGCACAGGGGAACTCTACGAGCAGTACTTC	CSASRTGELYEQYF
TRBV7-2	TRBD1	TRBJ1-2	few	TGTGCCAGCGAGGGACAGGCGAGGGATGGCTACACCTTC	CASEGQARDGYTF
TRBV20-1	TRBD1	TRBJ1-6	NA	TGCAGTGCTGGGACAGGGTTTTCACCCCTCCACTTT	CSAGTGFSPLHF
TRBV7-2	TRBD2	TRBJ2-7	few	TGTGCCAGCAGCTTAGGCTCCGGGCGGGAGCACTACGAGCAGTACTTC	CASSLGSGREHYEQYF
TRBV3-1	NA	TRBJ2-5	NA	TGTGCCAGCACCCCCGGGACACAAAACCAAGAGACCCAGTACTTC	CASTPGTQNQETQYF
TRBV2	NA	TRBJ1-1	NA	TGTGCCAGCGCGGGGGAAGGGAACACTGAAGCTTTCTTT	CASAGEGNTEAFF
TRBV20-1	TRBD2	TRBJ2-3	NA	TGCAGTGCTAGTTCCGGACTAGCGGCGACAGATACGCAGTATTTT	CSASSGLAATDTQYF
TRBV20-1	NA	TRBJ1-6	NA	TGCAGTGCTAGACCTGCCTTTAATAATTCACCCCTCCACTTT	CSARPAFNNSPLHF
TRBV4-2	TRBD1	TRBJ2-7	few	TGTGCCAGCAGCCAACTACAGGGGCCCTACGAGCAGTACTTC	CASSQLQGPYEQYF
TRBV4-2	TRBD1	TRBJ2-7	few	TGTGCCAGCAGCCAAGATGGGGGACAGGCGAGGGAGCAGTACTTC	CASSQDGGQAREQYF
TRBV4-1	NA	TRBJ1-5	few	TGCGCCAGCAGCCAAGATTGGGGCCCCAATCAGCCCCAGCATTTT	CASSQDWGPNQPQHF
TRBV6-2/TRBV6-3	TRBD1	TRBJ2-1	few	TGTGCCAGCGGCCTGGGACAGGGAAATGGAGAGCAGTTCTTC	CASGLGQGNGEQFF
TRBV11-2	NA	TRBJ2-7	NA	TGTGCCAGCAGCTTAGAGACGGGCCTGCTATTTTCCTACGAGCAGTACTTC	CASSLETGLLFSYEQYF
TRBV20-1	TRBD1	TRBJ2-1	once	TGCAGTGCTAGAGATTGGGAGGTGGACAGGGATAACAATGAGCAGTTCTTC	CSARDWEVDRDNNEQFF
TRBV5-1	TRBD2	TRBJ2-1	NA	TGCGCCAGCAGCTTGAGAGCGGGAGAGCTACTCTCCTACAATGAGCAGTTCTTC	CASSLRAGELLSYNEQFF
TRBV12-3/TRBV12-4	NA	TRBJ1-1	NA	TGTGCCAGCAGTTACCTGGGGGTTTGGGGAATGAACACTGAAGCTTTCTTT	CASSYLGVWGMNTEAFF
TRBV18	NA	TRBJ2-5	few	TGTGCCAGCTCACCACGAGCCGGGGGCGAGGAGACCCAGTACTTC	CASSPRAGGEETQYF
TRBV12-3/TRBV12-4	TRBD2	TRBJ2-3	many	TGTGCCAGCAGCTCCGGGGTAGCGGGACGCACAGATACGCAGTATTTT	CASSSGVAGRTDTQYF
TRBV5-1	NA	TRBJ2-5	NA	TGCGCCAGCAGCCCTGCGGCGGGCCAAGTGGAGACCCAGTACTTC	CASSPAAGQVETQYF
TRBV20-1	TRBD1	TRBJ1-1	few	TGCAGTGCACGGGACAGGTCCCGGGGGTTAGCTTTCTTT	CSARDRSRGLAFF
TRBV6-1	TRBD1	TRBJ1-5	NA	TGTGCCAGCAGCGCGACAGGGGGCAATTTGCAGCCCCAGCATTTT	CASSATGGNLQPQHF
TRBV29-1	NA	TRBJ1-1	NA	TGCAGCGTTGAAGGGGTCTCTCCGAACACTGAAGCTTTCTTT	CSVEGVSPNTEAFF
TRBV10-3	NA	TRBJ2-5	few	TGTGCCATCAGTGAGATAGGGACCCAAGAGACCCAGTACTTC	CAISEIGTQETQYF
TRBV5-1	NA	TRBJ2-1	NA	TGCGCCAGCAGCTTGTCCCGCGCGGAGACCTACAATGAGCAGTTCTTC	CASSLSRAETYNEQFF
TRBV9	NA	TRBJ2-3	few	TGTGCCAGCAGCGTAGAAAACGGTGCCACGCAGTATTTT	CASSVENGATQYF
TRBV7-2	TRBD1	TRBJ2-5	few	TGTGCCAGCAGCTCGACAGGGCAAGAGACCCAGTACTTC	CASSSTGQETQYF
TRBV4-2	NA	TRBJ2-1	few	TGTGCCAGCAGCCAAGTTGGGGCGGGATACAATGAGCAGTTCTTC	CASSQVGAGYNEQFF
TRBV20-1	NA	TRBJ2-3	NA	TGCAGTGCTAGAAGGGACAACACAGATACGCAGTATTTT	CSARRDNTDTQYF
TRBV12-3/TRBV12-4	NA	TRBJ1-1	many	TGTGCCAGCAGTAACTACAGGGAAGCTTTCTTT	CASSNYREAFF
TRBV4-1	NA	TRBJ2-5	NA	TGCGCCAGCAGCCAAGGAGGAACAGTTAGGGAGACCCAGTACTTC	CASSQGGTVRETQYF
TRBV4-1	TRBD1	TRBJ1-1	many	TGCGCCAGCAGCCCCGGAATGGACAGGGAAACTGAAGCTTTCTTT	CASSPGMDRETEAFF
TRBV7-9	TRBD2	TRBJ2-1	NA	TGTGCCAGCAGCCCCAAGGCGGGAGGGGTCTGGGATGAGCAGTTCTTC	CASSPKAGGVWDEQFF
TRBV12-3/TRBV12-4	NA	TRBJ2-3	few	TGTGCCAGCAGTTCCATGGGGGGGGCAGTTCCAGATACGCAGTATTTT	CASSSMGGAVPDTQYF
TRBV3-1	NA	TRBJ2-1	many	TGTGCCAGCAGCCAAGATCTGAAAGGTCCCTACAATGAGCAGTTCTTC	CASSQDLKGPYNEQFF
TRBV19	NA	TRBJ2-1	few	TGTGCCAGTAGTATGCAGTCCGGCGCCGAGCAGTTCTTC	CASSMQSGAEQFF
TRBV5-1	TRBD1	TRBJ2-5	few	TGCGCCAGCAGCTTTGACAGGGGGCGAGAGACCCAGTACTTC	CASSFDRGRETQYF
TRBV11-2	NA	TRBJ2-3	NA	TGTGCCAGCAGGTCCATTAGCCAGCCAGATACGCAGTATTTT	CASRSISQPDTQYF
TRBV4-3	NA	TRBJ2-2	NA	TGCGCCAGCAGCCAACGTCATTCGACCGGGGAGCTGTTTTTT	CASSQRHSTGELFF
TRBV20-1	TRBD2	TRBJ2-1	NA	TGCAGTGCTAGCTCCGGGCTAGCGGGGGCCTCCTACAATGAGCAGTTCTTC	CSASSGLAGASYNEQFF
TRBV12-3/TRBV12-4	NA	TRBJ1-6	many	TGTGCCAGCACCCTAGGACGGGTGGGTTCACCCCTCCACTTT	CASTLGRVGSPLHF
TRBV20-1	TRBD1	TRBJ2-4	few	TGCAGTGGGAGACAGGGACAGGACATTCAGTACTTC	CSGRQGQDIQYF